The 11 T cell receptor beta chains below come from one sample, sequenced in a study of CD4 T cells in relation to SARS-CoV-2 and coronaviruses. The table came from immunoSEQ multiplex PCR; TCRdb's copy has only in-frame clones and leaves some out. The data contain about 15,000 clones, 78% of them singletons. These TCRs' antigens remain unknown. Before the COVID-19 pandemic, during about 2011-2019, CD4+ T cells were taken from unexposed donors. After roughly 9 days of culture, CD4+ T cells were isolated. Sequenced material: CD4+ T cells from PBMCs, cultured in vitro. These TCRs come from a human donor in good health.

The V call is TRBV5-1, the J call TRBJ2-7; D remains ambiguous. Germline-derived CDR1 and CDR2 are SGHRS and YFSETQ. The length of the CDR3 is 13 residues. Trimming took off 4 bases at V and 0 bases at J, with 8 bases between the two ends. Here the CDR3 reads CASSQHNSYEQYF. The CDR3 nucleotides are TGCGCCAGCAGCCAACACAACTCCTACGAGCAGTACTTC.

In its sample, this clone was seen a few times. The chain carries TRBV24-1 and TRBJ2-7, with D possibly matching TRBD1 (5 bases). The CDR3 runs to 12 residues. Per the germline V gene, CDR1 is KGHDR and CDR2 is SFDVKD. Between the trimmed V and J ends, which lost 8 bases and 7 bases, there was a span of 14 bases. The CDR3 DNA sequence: TGTGCCACCAAGGGGTCACCTAGAGAGCAGTACTTC. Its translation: CATKGSPREQYF.

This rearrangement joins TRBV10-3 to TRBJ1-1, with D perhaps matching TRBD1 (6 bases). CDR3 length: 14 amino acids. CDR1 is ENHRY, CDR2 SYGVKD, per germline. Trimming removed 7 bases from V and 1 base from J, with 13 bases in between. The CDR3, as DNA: TGTGCCATCATACAGGGAGAAGGGAACACTGAAGCTTTCTTT. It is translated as CAIIQGEGNTEAFF.

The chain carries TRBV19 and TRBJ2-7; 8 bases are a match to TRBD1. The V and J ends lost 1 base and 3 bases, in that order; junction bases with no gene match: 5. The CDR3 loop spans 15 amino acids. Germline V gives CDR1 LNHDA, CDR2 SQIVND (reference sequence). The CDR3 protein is CASSIGTGTYYEQYF. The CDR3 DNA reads TGTGCCAGTAGTATAGGGACAGGGACCTACTACGAGCAGTACTTC.

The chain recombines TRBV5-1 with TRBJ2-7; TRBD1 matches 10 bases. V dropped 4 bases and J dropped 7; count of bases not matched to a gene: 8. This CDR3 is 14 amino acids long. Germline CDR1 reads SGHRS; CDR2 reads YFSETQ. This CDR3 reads CASSEGQGFVEQYF. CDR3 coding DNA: TGCGCCAGCAGCGAGGGACAGGGGTTCGTAGAGCAGTACTTC.

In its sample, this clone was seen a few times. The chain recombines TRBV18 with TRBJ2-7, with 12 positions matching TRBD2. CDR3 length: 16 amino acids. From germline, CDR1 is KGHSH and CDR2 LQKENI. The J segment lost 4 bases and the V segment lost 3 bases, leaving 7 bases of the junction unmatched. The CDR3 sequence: CASSPPGLAGIYEQYF. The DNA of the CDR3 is TGTGCCAGCTCACCCCCCGGACTAGCGGGAATTTACGAGCAGTACTTC.

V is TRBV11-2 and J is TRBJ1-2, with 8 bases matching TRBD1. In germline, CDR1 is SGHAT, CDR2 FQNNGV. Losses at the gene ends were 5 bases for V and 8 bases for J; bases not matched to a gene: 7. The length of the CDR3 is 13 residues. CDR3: CASSLTGTGGYTF. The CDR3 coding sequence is TGTGCCAGCAGCCTAACGGGGACAGGCGGCTACACCTTC.

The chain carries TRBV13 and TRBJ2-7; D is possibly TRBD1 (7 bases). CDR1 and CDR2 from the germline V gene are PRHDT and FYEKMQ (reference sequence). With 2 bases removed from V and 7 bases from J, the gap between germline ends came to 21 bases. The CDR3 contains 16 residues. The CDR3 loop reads CASSLSFGQGGEEQYF. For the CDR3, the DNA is TGTGCCAGCAGCTTATCTTTCGGGCAGGGGGGCGAGGAGCAGTACTTC.

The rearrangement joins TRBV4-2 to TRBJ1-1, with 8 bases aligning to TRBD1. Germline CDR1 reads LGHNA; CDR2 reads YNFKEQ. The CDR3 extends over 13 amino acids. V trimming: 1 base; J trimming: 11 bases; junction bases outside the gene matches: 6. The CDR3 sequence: CASSQGRGLLAFF. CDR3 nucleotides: TGTGCCAGCAGCCAAGGCAGGGGGCTTCTGGCTTTCTTT.

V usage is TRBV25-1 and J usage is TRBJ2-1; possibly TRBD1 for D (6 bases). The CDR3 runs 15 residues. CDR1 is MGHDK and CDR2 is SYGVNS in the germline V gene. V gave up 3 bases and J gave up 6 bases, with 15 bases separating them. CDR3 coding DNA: TGTGCCAGCAGTGACTTCGCCGGGACAAGCAATGAGCAGTTCTTC. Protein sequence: CASSDFAGTSNEQFF.

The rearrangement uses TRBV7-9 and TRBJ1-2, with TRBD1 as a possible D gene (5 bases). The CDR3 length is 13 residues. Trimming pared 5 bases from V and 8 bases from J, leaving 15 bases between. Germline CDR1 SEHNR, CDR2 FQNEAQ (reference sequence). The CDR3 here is CASSPAGTQGYTF. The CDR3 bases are TGTGCCAGCAGCCCCGCCGGGACTCAGGGCTACACCTTC.